The present T cell receptor (beta chain) was sequenced within a study of cytomegalovirus exposure and HLA in healthy donors. Study-wide points: Accounts indicate the classifier identified cytomegalovirus status with strong specificity and sensitivity. Reports indicate that TCR beta sequences accurately predicted the HLA-A and HLA-B alleles of most subjects.

The CDR3 is made up of 15 amino acids. V lost 5 bases and J lost 8, with 18 bases in between. Germline values: CDR1 LGHNA, CDR2 YSLEER. PCR amplification relied on 60 Vbeta primers (plus 13 Jbeta primers). Original processing methods: Later work found 80 million to 85 million unique TCR beta chains, with about 10 million shared. Clones were sequenced by immunoSEQ multiplex PCR, and TCRdb holds only the in-frame ones, with some missing. Clone size and V and J calls were adopted from that table, with D and trimming inferred from the DNA. This sample has about 170,000 clones, with 70% to 90% found just once. Notes on this clone: Antigen unknown.

Sequenced sample: PBMCs. The genes are TRBV4-3 and TRBJ1-4; D may be TRBD1 (6 bases). The receptor was derived from a man aged 18 to 29 in good health and CMV-seropositive. This CDR3 is CASSYRVGEGEKLFF. DNA for the CDR3: TGCGCCAGCAGCTACAGGGTAGGGGAAGGGGAAAAACTGTTTTTT.